This T cell receptor (beta chain) was recovered during a study of blood T cell repertoires in COVID-19. Overall study context: The study drew acute and convalescent COVID-19 samples from the United States, Italy and Spain. The analysed material was cDNA or gDNA that came from T cells, B-cell-depleted T cells, or PBMCs.

TCRdb keeps only in-frame clones here, not all; method: immunoSEQ multiplex PCR. Among 140,000 or so clones, 84% were seen once, and the ten largest hold roughly 4.5%. The germline V gene encodes CDR1 SGDLS and CDR2 YYNGEE. The CDR3 is 13 residues long. The V gene lost 0 bases and the J gene lost 3 bases, with 6 bases spanning the gap. The material sequenced was peripheral blood. V usage is TRBV9 and J usage is TRBJ1-1, with a weak D call TRBD1 (6 bases). The clonotype comes from a human donor in a cohort sampled during active COVID-19. CDR3 amino acids: CASSVGQDTEAFF. The CDR3 region has the DNA TGTGCCAGCAGCGTAGGACAGGACACTGAAGCTTTCTTT.